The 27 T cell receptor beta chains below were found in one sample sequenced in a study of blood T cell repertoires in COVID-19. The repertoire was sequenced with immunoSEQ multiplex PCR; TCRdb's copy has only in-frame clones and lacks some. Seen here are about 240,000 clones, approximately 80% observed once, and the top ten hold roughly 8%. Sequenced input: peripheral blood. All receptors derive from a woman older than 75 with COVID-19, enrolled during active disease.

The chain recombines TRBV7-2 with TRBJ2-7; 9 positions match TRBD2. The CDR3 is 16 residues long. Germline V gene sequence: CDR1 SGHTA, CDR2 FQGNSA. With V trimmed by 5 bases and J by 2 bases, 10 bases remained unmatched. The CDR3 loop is CASSPPGAGGTYEQYF. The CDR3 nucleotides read TGTGCCAGCAGCCCTCCCGGAGCGGGAGGAACCTACGAGCAGTACTTC.

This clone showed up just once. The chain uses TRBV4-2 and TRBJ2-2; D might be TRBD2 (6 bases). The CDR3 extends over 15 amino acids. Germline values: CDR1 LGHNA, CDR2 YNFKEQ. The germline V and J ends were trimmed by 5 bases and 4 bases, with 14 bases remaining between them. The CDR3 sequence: CASSRMGRGTGELFF. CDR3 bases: TGTGCCAGCAGCAGGATGGGGCGGGGCACCGGGGAGCTGTTTTTT.

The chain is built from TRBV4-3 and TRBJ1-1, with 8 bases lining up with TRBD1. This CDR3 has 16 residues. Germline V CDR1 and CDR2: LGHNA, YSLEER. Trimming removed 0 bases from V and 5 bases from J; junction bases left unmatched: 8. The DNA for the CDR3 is TGCGCCAGCAGCCAAGATTTAGGTTGGGACAGGACTGAAGCTTTCTTT. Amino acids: CASSQDLGWDRTEAFF.

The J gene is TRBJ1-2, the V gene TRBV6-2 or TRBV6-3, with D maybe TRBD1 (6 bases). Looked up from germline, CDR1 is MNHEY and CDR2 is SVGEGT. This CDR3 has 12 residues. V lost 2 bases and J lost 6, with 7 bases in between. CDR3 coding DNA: TGTGCCAGCAGTTACGACAGGAATGGCTACACCTTC. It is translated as CASSYDRNGYTF.

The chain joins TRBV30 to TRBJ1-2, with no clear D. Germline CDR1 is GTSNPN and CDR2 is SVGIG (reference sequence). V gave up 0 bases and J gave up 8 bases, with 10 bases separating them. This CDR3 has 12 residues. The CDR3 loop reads CAWSVRVGGYTF. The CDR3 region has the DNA TGTGCCTGGAGTGTGCGGGTTGGAGGCTACACCTTC.

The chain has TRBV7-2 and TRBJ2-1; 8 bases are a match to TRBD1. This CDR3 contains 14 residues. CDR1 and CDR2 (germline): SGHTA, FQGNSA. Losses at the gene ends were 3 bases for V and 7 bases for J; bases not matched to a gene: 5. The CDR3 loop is CASSLYGDRNEQFF. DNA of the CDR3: TGTGCCAGCAGCTTGTACGGGGACAGGAATGAGCAGTTCTTC. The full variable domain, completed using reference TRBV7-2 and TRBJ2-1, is GAGVSQSPSNKVTEKGKDVELRCDPISGHTALYWYRQSLGQGLEFLIYFQGNSAPDKSGLPSDRFSAERTGGSVSTLTIQRTQQEDSAVYLCASSLYGDRNEQFFGPGTRLTVL.

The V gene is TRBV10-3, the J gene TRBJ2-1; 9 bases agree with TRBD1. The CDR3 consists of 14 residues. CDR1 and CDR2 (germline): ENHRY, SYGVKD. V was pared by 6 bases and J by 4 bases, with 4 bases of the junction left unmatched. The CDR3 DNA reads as TGTGCCATCAGCGGGACAGGGAGTTACAATGAGCAGTTCTTC. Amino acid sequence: CAISGTGSYNEQFF.

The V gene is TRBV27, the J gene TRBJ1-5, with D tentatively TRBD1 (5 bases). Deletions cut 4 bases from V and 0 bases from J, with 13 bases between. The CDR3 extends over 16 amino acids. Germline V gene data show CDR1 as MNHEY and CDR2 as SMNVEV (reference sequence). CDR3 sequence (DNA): TGTGCCAGCAGTTCTCGGGGGACGGTTAGCAATCAGCCCCAGCATTTT. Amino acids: CASSSRGTVSNQPQHF.

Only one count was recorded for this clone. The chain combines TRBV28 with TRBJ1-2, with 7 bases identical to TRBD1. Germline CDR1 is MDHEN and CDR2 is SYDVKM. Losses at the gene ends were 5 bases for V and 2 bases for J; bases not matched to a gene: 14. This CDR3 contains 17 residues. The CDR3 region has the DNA TGTGCCAGCAGTCCTTCGACAGGGTTGGGATTGAACTATGGCTACACCTTC. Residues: CASSPSTGLGLNYGYTF.

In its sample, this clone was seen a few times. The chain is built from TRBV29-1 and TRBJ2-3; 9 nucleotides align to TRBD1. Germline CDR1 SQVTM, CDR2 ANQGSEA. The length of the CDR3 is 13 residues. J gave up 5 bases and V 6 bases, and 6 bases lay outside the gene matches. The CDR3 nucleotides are TGCAGCGTCCGGACAGGGGAGATAGATACGCAGTATTTT. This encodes CSVRTGEIDTQYF.

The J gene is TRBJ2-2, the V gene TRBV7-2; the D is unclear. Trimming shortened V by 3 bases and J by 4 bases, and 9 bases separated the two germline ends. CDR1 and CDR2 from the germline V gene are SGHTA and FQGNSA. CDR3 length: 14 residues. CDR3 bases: TGTGCCAGCAGCTTTAGCCGAACCACCGGGGAGCTGTTTTTT. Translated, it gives CASSFSRTTGELFF.

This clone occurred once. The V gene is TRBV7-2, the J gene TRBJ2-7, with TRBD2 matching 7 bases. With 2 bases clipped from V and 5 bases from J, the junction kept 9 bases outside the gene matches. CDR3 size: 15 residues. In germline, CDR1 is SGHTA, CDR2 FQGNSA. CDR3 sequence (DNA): TGTGCCAGCAGCTTACACGGCGGGAGTCCGAACGAGCAGTACTTC. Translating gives CASSLHGGSPNEQYF.

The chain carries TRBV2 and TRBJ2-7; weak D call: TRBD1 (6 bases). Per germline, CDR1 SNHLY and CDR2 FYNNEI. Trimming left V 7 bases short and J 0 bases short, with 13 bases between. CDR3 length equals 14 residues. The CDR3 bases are TGTGCCAGCACCACACAGGGATACTCCTACGAGCAGTACTTC. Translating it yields CASTTQGYSYEQYF.

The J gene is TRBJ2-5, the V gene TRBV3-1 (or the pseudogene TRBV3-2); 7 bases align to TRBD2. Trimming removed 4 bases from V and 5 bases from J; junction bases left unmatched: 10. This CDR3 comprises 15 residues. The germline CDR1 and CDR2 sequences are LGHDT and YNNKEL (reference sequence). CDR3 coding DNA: TGTGCCAGCAGCCTTTTAGGCGGGAGCGGGGAGACCCAGTACTTC. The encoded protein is CASSLLGGSGETQYF.

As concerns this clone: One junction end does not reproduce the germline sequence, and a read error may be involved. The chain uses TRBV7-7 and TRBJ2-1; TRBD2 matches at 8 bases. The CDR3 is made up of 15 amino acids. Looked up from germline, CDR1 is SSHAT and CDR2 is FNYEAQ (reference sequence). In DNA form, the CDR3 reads TGTGCTAGCAGCTCGCAAGCCCGGGGGGGCGATGAGCAGTTCTTC. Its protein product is CASSSQARGGDEQFF.

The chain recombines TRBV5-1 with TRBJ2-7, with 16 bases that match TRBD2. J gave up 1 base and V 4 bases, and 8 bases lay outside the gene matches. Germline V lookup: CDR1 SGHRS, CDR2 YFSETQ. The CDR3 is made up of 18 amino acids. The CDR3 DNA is TGCGCCAGCAGCCGCGGGACTAGCGGGAGGGCCTCATCCTACGAGCAGTACTTC. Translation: CASSRGTSGRASSYEQYF.

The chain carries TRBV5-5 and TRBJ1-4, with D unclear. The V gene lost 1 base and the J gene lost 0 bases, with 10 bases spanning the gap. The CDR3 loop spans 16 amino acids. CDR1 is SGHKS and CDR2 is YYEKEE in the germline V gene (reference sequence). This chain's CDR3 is CASSLYGATTNEKLFF. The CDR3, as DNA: TGTGCCAGCAGCTTGTACGGTGCGACAACTAATGAAAAACTGTTTTTT.

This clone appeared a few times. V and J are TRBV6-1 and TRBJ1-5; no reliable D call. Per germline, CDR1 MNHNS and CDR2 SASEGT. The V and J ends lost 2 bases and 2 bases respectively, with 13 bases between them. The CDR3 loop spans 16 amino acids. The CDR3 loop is CASSELRAMGNQPQHF. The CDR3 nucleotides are TGTGCCAGCAGTGAATTGAGGGCGATGGGCAATCAGCCCCAGCATTTT.

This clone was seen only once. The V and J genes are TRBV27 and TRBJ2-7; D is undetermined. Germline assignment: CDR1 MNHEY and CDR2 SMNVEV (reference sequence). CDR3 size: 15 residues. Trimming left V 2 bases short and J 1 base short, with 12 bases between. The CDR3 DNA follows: TGTGCCAGCAGTTTAGAACCGAGTCCATCCTACGAGCAGTACTTC. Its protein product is CASSLEPSPSYEQYF.

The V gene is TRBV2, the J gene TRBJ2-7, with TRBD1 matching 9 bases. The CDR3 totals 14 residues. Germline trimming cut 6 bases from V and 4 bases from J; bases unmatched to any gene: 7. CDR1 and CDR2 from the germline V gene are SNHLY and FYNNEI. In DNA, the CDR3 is TGTGCCAGCAGGCTTACAGGGGGCAAGTACGAGCAGTACTTC. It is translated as CASRLTGGKYEQYF.

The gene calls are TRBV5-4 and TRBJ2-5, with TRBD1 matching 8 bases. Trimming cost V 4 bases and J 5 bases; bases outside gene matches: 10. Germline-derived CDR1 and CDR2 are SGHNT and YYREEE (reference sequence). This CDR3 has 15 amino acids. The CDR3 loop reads CASSRSDRGWETQYF. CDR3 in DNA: TGTGCCAGCAGCCGATCCGACAGGGGTTGGGAGACCCAGTACTTC.

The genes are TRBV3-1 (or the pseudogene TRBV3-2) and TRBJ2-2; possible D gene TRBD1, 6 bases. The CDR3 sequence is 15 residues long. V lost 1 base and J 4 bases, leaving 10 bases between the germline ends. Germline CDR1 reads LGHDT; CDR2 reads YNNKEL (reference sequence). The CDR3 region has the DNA TGTGCCAGCAGCCAAGTGGTAGGGGGCACCGGGGAGCTGTTTTTT. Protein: CASSQVVGGTGELFF.

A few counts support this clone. The CDR3 DNA reads as TGTGCCAGCTCAACAAACACCGGGGAGCTGTTTTTT. Its translation: CASSTNTGELFF. The V and J genes are TRBV18 and TRBJ2-2; D is uncertain. The CDR3 has 12 residues. The V end was cut by 5 bases, the J end by 2 bases, with 3 bases between. Per germline, CDR1 KGHSH and CDR2 LQKENI.

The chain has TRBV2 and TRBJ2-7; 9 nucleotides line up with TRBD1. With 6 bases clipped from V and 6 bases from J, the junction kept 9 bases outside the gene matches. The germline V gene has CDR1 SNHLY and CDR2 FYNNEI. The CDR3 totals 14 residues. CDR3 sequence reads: CASRNLGQGGEQYF. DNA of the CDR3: TGTGCCAGCAGGAACCTGGGACAGGGAGGCGAGCAGTACTTC.

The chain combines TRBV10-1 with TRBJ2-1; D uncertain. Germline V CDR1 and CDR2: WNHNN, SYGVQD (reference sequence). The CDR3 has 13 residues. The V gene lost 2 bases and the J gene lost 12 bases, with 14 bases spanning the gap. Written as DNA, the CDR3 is TGCGCCAGCAGTGAGGGATTCCAACGCGGGCAGTTCTTC. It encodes CASSEGFQRGQFF.

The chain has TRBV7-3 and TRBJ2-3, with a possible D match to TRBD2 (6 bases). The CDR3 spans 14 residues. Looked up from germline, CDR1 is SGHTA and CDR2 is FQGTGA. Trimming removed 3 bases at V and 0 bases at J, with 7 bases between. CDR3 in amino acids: CASSLSGSTDTQYF. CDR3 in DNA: TGTGCCAGCAGCTTGAGCGGGAGCACAGATACGCAGTATTTT.

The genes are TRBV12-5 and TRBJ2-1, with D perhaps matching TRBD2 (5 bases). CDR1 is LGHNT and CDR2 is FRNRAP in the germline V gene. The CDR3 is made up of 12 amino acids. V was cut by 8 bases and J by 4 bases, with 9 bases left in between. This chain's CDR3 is CASTGKYNEQFF. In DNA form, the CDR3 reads TGTGCTAGTACCGGGAAATACAATGAGCAGTTCTTC. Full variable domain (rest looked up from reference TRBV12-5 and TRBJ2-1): DARVTQTPRHKVTEMGQEVTMRCQPILGHNTVFWYRQTMMQGLELLAYFRNRAPLDDSGMPKDRFSAEMPDATLATLKIQPSEPRDSAVYFCASTGKYNEQFFGPGTRLTVL.